This TCR beta chain originates from a study of naive and memory T cell subsets. Study conclusions and caveats: Clonotypes are single alpha or beta chains, not paired receptors. TCR counts from RNA may reflect activation-linked expression changes.

The CDR3 loop spans 16 amino acids. From germline, CDR1 is MNHNS and CDR2 SASEGT. Trimming took 5 bases from V and 2 from J, leaving 16 bases between them. CMV status came from CD4+ T cell IFNgamma after overnight CMV lysate stimulation of fresh PBMCs. Two oligonucleotides, mixed equimolar, formed the beta constant-region primer covering TRBC1 and TRBC2. The ligated cDNA underwent four PCR rounds using SP2 and nested alpha and beta constant-region primers. The cDNA 3' end received a ligated single-stranded oligonucleotide carrying the SP2 primer and a 12-nucleotide UMI. A single record per CDR3 protein comes from TCRdb applying MiXCR to the UMI-ligation and nested PCR reads. The sample gives tens of thousands of distinct CDR3 sequences, approximately 18% of which show up once; 3.4% is in the top ten. This clonotype was picked up many times. Its antigen is undetermined.

The receptor's source is a human donor in good health. The sequencing sample was made of effector memory CD4+ T cells from blood. Indicated subset: effector memory, CD45RA- CD27-. The chain employs TRBV6-1 and TRBJ1-5; no definite D call. This CDR3 reads CASSQLPRGGNQPQHF. Here the CDR3 DNA reads TGTGCCAGCAGTCAACTTCCCAGAGGAGGCAATCAGCCCCAGCATTTT.